The subject of this entry is one TCR beta chain. This entry is derived from a study of blood T cell repertoires in COVID-19. Germline CDR1 and CDR2: LNHDA and SQIVND (reference sequence). This CDR3 is built from 15 residues. With V trimmed by 8 bases and J by 5 bases, 4 bases remained unmatched. Some clones are missing from TCRdb's copy, which holds only in-frame ones; the method was immunoSEQ multiplex PCR. The sample lists about 250,000 clones; around 88% were seen once. The specimen was peripheral blood. This clonotype was sampled from a man older than 75 with acute or convalescent COVID-19. The chain carries TRBV19 and TRBJ2-2; 14 bases are a match to TRBD2. This chain's CDR3 is CASRGLAGVTGELFF. CDR3 bases: TGTGCCAGTCGGGGACTAGCGGGAGTAACCGGGGAGCTGTTTTTT. The whole variable domain, remainder taken from reference TRBV19 and TRBJ2-2, is DGGITQSPKYLFRKEGQNVTLSCEQNLNHDAMYWYRQDPGQGLRLIYYSQIVNDFQKGDIAEGYSVSREKKESFPLTVTSAQKNPTAFYLCASRGLAGVTGELFFGEGSRLTVL.